Here is one T cell receptor (beta chain) with its context. It lacks a known antigen. Nothing much larger sits one base from this clone, and base qualities are not available. Library preparation employed the immunoSEQ multiplex PCR assay. A mixture of 60 forward primers for TCR Vbeta segments and 13 reverse primers for TCR Jbeta segments was used in the multiplex PCR. The CDR3 region of rearranged TCR beta genes was amplified from genomic DNA with a multiplex PCR assay. The amplified TCR beta libraries were sequenced on the Illumina HiSeq System as 87-base-pair reads. The paper's data handling went like this. A later analysis counted tens of millions of unique TCR beta chains across the 640 or so repertoires, and 9 million to 14 million of these chains were shared by at least two donors. A nearest-neighbor algorithm error-corrected the raw reads and collapsed the reads into unique sequences, merging closely related sequences to remove PCR and sequencing errors. To assign V, D and J gene segments, CDR3 sequences were aligned to IMGT reference sequences. Each retained sequence needed at least a six-nucleotide match to both a V gene segment and a J gene segment. A rearrangement was called productive if the CDR3 had no stop codons and remained in frame with V and J, and every other rearrangement was called non-productive. CDR3 was defined according to IMGT convention as the region running from the second conserved V-encoded cysteine to the conserved J-encoded phenylalanine. The earlier analysis of a few hundred of the donors excluded any sequence lacking an unambiguous match to a single V gene segment. In an earlier analysis of 587 of the donors, V segments were called functional above 56.7% productive rearrangements and were called segregating when the between-donor standard deviation exceeded 5%. A statistical classification framework was built to diagnose cytomegalovirus status from the catalog of TCR beta chain sequences. In a later analysis, V and J genes were assigned by comparing TCR nucleotide sequences against IMGT/GENE-DB human TR gene sequences. A later analysis assigned CDR3 sequences and most-parsimonious VDJ recombination scenarios with the TCRdist pipeline. In a later analysis, each TCR beta chain was defined by its CDR3 amino acid sequence together with its V-gene family, and reads lacking a unique V-gene family were excluded. As a way to deal with suspected cross-contamination and a sequencing artifact, a later analysis dropped 592 nucleotide sequences that were highly shared and had low generation probability. In a later analysis, a clonal expansion index for each public chain was calculated from normalized within-repertoire ranks of inferred template counts. A later analysis computed generation probabilities with a VDJ recombination model fitted to out-of-frame rearrangements, and checked the results against IGoR. Hypergeometric tests were used in a later analysis to score TCR-TCR, TCR-HLA and TCR-CMV co-occurrence, with a repertoire-size bias correction applied to the TCR pairs. A later analysis estimated false discovery rates by permuting HLA or CMV assignments 20 times. In a later analysis, co-occurring TCRs were grouped with DBSCAN, and TCRdist sequence similarity was added when clustering was performed within HLA-allele-positive subsets. Repertoires with fewer than 30,000 or more than 120,000 public chains, plus five repertoires with anomalous nucleotide sharing, were excluded from co-occurrence clustering. In TCRdb, the immuneACCESS table is reduced to in-frame sequences with V and J assigned. These tables do not hold every clone; where another copy was compared, an unresolved V gene accounts for under half, and the others remain unexplained. V and J calls and clone size come straight from that table; D and trimming were deduced from the DNA. This sample lists 160,000 or so clones; less than 85% were detected once. The ten most abundant clones make up about 6.4% of the sample.

In total, approximately 700 healthy bone marrow donors made up the cohort. All cohort members were sampled while nominally healthy, although unrecorded immune exposures were likely present. The donor tested CMV seropositive, placing the donor among the roughly 300 seropositive members of the cohort. A peripheral blood sample was collected from each donor, and TCR beta sequencing was performed on peripheral blood mononuclear cells. Genomic DNA extraction from the blood cell samples was performed with the Qiagen DNeasy Blood Extraction Kit. V loses 5 bases of germline sequence and J loses 0 bases, and the interval between the two ends is 7 bases. Via the germline V gene, CDR1 is SNHLY and CDR2 FYNNEI. Its CDR3 holds 13 amino acids, cysteine through phenylalanine. The DNA shown is the 39-base CDR3, in frame from base 1. This specimen comes from a study of cytomegalovirus exposure and HLA in healthy donors (dated by TCRdb to about 2017). In the study overall: According to an earlier analysis of a few hundred of the donors, some 180 million T cells yielded over 90 million unique TCR beta sequences and approximately 300 Gb of sequence data. An early release covering over 500 HLA-typed donors comprised about 300 gigabases of sequencing data and some 79 million unique TCR sequences. Of the 300 to 450 genotyped donors, approximately 80% were placed in the genetic ancestry cluster associated with self-reported Caucasian donors. The aim of the study was to test whether cataloging public T cell receptors could identify signatures of past pathogen exposure. The T cell repertoires of 670 or so subjects were profiled by immunosequencing and related to cytomegalovirus serostatus. Besides the first cohort of more than 650 subjects, a separate validation cohort made up of around 120 different subjects was used. To predict cytomegalovirus infection status, the study combined high-throughput TCR immunosequencing, statistical association of individual TCRs with disease status, and machine learning. A later analysis re-analyzed previously published TCR beta repertoires from 550 to 700 donors and added high-resolution HLA genotyping to study TCR occurrence patterns. In the later analysis, no new phenotypic data were used to find candidate immune exposures; instead, reliance was placed on TCR beta sequences and their occurrence across donors. To decide whether each TCR beta V gene segment behaved as functional or pseudogenic, an earlier analysis of nearly 600 of the donors relied on high-throughput TCR beta sequencing. Donor age, sex, ethnicity and CMV serostatus were compiled together with the repertoire data. A later genetic analysis used genome-wide SNP genotypes for about 65% of the roughly 670 donors, treating that subset as a discovery cohort. Every repertoire in the discovery cohort had been generated on one and the same sequencing platform. Both class I and class II loci were covered by HLA typing, at four-digit resolution. The number of typed donors differed by locus: about 620-630 for A, B, C, DRB1 and DQB1; some 540 for DQA1; some 610 for DPA1; and around 450 for DPB1. Four or five DR-DQ haplotypes were handled as single units for association and clustering because linkage in the cohort was strong. On average, around 240,000 unique TCR beta nucleotide sequences were sequenced per donor among some 430 genotyped donors of the cohort, with roughly 18% of those sequences being non-productive.

The paper as a whole reports these results and caveats: Linkage disequilibrium might explain the correlated functional status among segregating V segments, but an unknown experimental factor could not be excluded. In a later analysis, most CMV-associated TCR beta chains were found to appear HLA-restricted, with HLA associations seemingly driven largely by CMV exposure. This cohort had only TCR beta chains sequenced, and the lack of alpha or paired-chain data limited which features could be detected. In a later genetic analysis, fewer N-insertions in productive TCRs were reported among donors in an Asian-associated ancestry cluster than the roughly 700-donor mean. In vitro tests confirmed that a few of the cytomegalovirus-associated TCR beta chains recognize cytomegalovirus antigens. In both the original and validation cohorts, the classifier was reported to diagnose cytomegalovirus status with high specificity and sensitivity. V-gene and J-gene trimming of TCR beta chains was associated with a missense DCLRE1C variant in a later genetic analysis, and the association was replicated in an independent cohort. When HLA alleles, especially DR and DQ, strongly co-occurred, TCR associations were difficult to assign to individual alleles. In a later analysis, the rate of TCR association differed among HLA loci, with DRB1 alleles having the most associated TCRs and HLA-C alleles having the fewest. Because the 87-base-pair reads could not distinguish some IMGT-functional V segments, including TRBV6-2 and TRBV6-3, those segments were excluded. A further reported finding was that TCR beta sequences accurately predicted the HLA-A and HLA-B alleles for most subjects in the first cohort. The presence/absence analyses assumed that sequencing depth was roughly uniform across donors, and that assumption may not be true. The study listed 150 to 200 TCR beta chains as associated with cytomegalovirus. A later analysis reported that several top co-occurrence clusters appeared linked to parvovirus B19, influenza, CMV and Epstein-Barr virus. Compared with equally common non-associated chains, HLA-associated TCR beta chains in a later analysis were more clonally expanded and had lower generation probabilities. A later analysis associated 16,951 TCR beta sequences with specific HLA alleles at a false discovery rate of 0.05. A cluster of highly shared sequence variants was judged likely to be a technical artifact of the sequencing pipeline. CMV serostatus was the only immune exposure information available for the cohort. Over 15 rarely observed V segments, including chromosome 9 orphons, were excluded from the earlier analysis of a few hundred of the donors because counts were too low. It was suggested by the authors that the approach could potentially be generalized to other disease states and immunological phenotypes. In an earlier analysis of about 550 of the donors, most TCR beta V segments were observed in productive rearrangements about 87% or about 30% of the time, broadly matching IMGT annotations. Because HLA typing was unavailable for some donors at each locus, only the typed subset was used in association tests. Most TCR sequences were seen in very few donors, while some public TCRs were found in many individuals.

The V and J segments used are TRBV2 and TRBJ1-1, with the D gene too uncertain to name. What was sequenced was PBMCs. The source is a woman aged 50 to 60 in good health and CMV-seropositive. The CDR3 here reads CASSLRVNTEAFF. The DNA sequence is given as TGTGCCAGCAGTTTAAGAGTGAACACTGAAGCTTTCTTT.